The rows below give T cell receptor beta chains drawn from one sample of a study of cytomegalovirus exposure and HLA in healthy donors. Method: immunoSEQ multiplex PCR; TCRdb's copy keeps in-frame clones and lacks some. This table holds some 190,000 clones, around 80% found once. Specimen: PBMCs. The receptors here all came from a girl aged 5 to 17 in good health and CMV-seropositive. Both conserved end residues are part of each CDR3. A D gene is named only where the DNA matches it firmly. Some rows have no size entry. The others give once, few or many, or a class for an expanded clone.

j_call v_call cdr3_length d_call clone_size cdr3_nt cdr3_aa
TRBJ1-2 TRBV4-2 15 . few TGTGCCAGCAGCCAAGAAGACCGTCGGGAATATGGCTACACCTTC CASSQEDRREYGYTF
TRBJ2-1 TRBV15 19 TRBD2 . TGTGCCACCAGCACCCGACTAGCGGGAGGTCTCGTCGGTATCAATGAGCAGTTCTTC CATSTRLAGGLVGINEQFF
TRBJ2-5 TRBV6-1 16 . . TGTGCCAGCAGTGAGAACCTCAGCAGGCTCCAAGAGACCCAGTACTTC CASSENLSRLQETQYF
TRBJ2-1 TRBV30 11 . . TGTGCCTGGACTATCGGGGGTGAGCAGTTCTTC CAWTIGGEQFF
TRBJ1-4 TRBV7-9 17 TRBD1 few TGTGCCAGCAGCTACAAGACAGGGCTACCAGCGAATGAAAAACTGTTTTTT CASSYKTGLPANEKLFF
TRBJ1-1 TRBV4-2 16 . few TGTGCCAGCAGGGCTCAGACCGGGACACCGGCAGAGGGGGCTTTCTTT CASRAQTGTPAEGAFF
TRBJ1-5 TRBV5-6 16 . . TGTGCCAGCAGCTCCGGGGGAAGGGGTAGCAATCAGCCCCAGCATTTT CASSSGGRGSNQPQHF
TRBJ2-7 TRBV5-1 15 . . TGCGCCAGCAGCTGGGGCCGCAGGGGACACTACGAGCAGTACTTC CASSWGRRGHYEQYF
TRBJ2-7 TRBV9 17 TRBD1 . TGTGCCAGCAGCGTAGAGGACCCGACAGGGGGAGTCTACGAGCAGTACTTC CASSVEDPTGGVYEQYF
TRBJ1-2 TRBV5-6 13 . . TGTGCCAGCAGCCACAGGGTTAAGGGCGGCTACACCTTC CASSHRVKGGYTF
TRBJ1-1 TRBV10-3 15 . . TGTGCCATCAGTGAATTAAATCCCGGGAACACTGAAGCTTTCTTT CAISELNPGNTEAFF
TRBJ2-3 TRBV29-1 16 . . TGCAGCGTTTGCCGACCCCAAACAGGTAGCACAGATACGCAGTATTTT CSVCRPQTGSTDTQYF
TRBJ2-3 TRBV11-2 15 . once TGTGCCAGCAGCTTATCGCGGGGAAGCACAGATACGCAGTATTTT CASSLSRGSTDTQYF
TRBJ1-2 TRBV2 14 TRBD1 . TGTGCCAGCAGTAGCCGACAGGGAGGCTATGGCTACACCTTC CASSSRQGGYGYTF
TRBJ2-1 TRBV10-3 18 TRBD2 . TGTGCCATCCTCAGCAAAAAGACTAGCGGGAGGGCTTACAATGAGCAGTTCTTC CAILSKKTSGRAYNEQFF
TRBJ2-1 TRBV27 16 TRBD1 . TGTGCCAGCAGTCTTCGGACAGGAAGATCCTACAATGAGCAGTTCTTC CASSLRTGRSYNEQFF
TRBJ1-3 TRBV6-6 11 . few TGTGCCAGCAGTTACTACCAGACCATATATTTT CASSYYQTIYF
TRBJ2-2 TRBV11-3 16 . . TGTGCCAGCAGCCGGTCGTGGGGGAGGACGGCCGGGGAGCTGTTTTTT CASSRSWGRTAGELFF
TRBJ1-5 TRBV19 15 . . TGTGCCAGTAGTGCCGACAGGAAGGGCAATCAGCCCCAGCATTTT CASSADRKGNQPQHF
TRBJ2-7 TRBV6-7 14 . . TGTGCCAGCAGTTACTCGGGGGGGGGCCTCGATGGATACTTC CASSYSGGGLDGYF
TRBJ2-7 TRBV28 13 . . TGTGCCAGCAGTTTTCCTCATCGGTCCGAGCAGTACTTC CASSFPHRSEQYF
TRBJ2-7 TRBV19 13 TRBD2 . TGTGCCAGTAGTATAGGTCTAGCGGGCGAGCAGTACTTC CASSIGLAGEQYF
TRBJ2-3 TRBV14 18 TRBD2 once TGTGCCAGCAGTCCAGGGACTAGCGGGATTCTTAGCACAGATACGCAGTATTTT CASSPGTSGILSTDTQYF
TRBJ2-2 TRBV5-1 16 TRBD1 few TGCGCCAGCAGCCTACCCTACGGACAGGGTGGCGGGGAGCTGTTTTTT CASSLPYGQGGGELFF
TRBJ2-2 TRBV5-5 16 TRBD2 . TGTGCCAGCAGCAGACTAGCGGGAGCGGTAACCGGGGAGCTGTTTTTT CASSRLAGAVTGELFF
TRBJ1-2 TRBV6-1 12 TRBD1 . TGTGCCAGCAGTTTGACAGGGCGCGGCTACACCTTC CASSLTGRGYTF
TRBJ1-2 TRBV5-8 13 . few TGTGCCAGCAGGGCCGCGGGGTTCTATGGCTACACCTTC CASRAAGFYGYTF
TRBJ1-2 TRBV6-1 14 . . TGTGCCAGCAGTGAACTAAACAGAAACTATGGCTACACCTTC CASSELNRNYGYTF
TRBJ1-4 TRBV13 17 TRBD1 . TGTGCCAGCAGCTTAGGGGGACAGGGTGCGTCTAATGAAAAACTGTTTTTT CASSLGGQGASNEKLFF
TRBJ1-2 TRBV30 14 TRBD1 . TGTGCCTGGAGTGTGGACAGGGTCGGGTATGGCTACACCTTC CAWSVDRVGYGYTF
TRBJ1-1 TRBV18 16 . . TGTGCCAGCTCCCTCTCCACAGGGACGGCGAACACTGAAGCTTTCTTT CASSLSTGTANTEAFF
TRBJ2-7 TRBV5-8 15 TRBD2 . TGTGCCAGCAGCTTTACTGGCGGGAGATCCTACGAGCAGTACTTC CASSFTGGRSYEQYF
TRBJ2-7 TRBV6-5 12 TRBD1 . TGTGCCAGCAGTCCGGACAGGGGAGAGCAGTACTTC CASSPDRGEQYF
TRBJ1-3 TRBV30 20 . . TGTGCCTGGAGTGTAACCAGGGGTAGCGTCGTTAAGATATCGAGAAACACCATATATTTT CAWSVTRGSVVKISRNTIYF
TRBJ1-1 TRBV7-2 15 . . TGTGCCAGCACCAATCTTTTTGGACAGCGCACTGAAGCTTTCTTT CASTNLFGQRTEAFF
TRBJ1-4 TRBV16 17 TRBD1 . TGTGCCAGCAGCAAAAATGGCAGGGGGCAAGGAAGAGAAAAACTGTTTTTT CASSKNGRGQGREKLFF
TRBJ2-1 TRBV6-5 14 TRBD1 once TGTGCCAGCAGTTCCGGGACAGGGGAAGGTGAGCAGTTCTTC CASSSGTGEGEQFF
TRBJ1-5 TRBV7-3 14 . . TGTGCCAGCAGCTTAATATGGGCCCAGGGGCCCCAGCATTTT CASSLIWAQGPQHF
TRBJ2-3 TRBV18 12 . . TGTGCCAGCTCACTTCTCACAGATACGCAGTATTTT CASSLLTDTQYF
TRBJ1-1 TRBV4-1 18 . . TGCGCCAGCAGCCAAGAATCAGGGGTGGATTTCTTGGGCACTGAAGCTTTCTTT CASSQESGVDFLGTEAFF
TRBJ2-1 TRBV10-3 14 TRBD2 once TGTGCCATCAGCCTAGCGGGAGAAGGTGATGAGCAGTTCTTC CAISLAGEGDEQFF
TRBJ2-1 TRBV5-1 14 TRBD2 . TGCGCCAGCAGCGAGGGTGGGACTAGTAGTGAGCAGTTCTTC CASSEGGTSSEQFF
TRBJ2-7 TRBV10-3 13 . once TGTGCCATCACCGAGGAATTGGATCGGGAGCAGTACTTC CAITEELDREQYF
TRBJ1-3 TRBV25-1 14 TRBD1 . TGTGCCAGTACTTCAAAGGGGGCAGGAAACACCATATATTTT CASTSKGAGNTIYF
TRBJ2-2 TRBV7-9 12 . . TGTGCCAGCGACCAGGGAACGGGGGAGCTGTTTTTT CASDQGTGELFF
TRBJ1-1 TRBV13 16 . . TGTGCCAGCAGCTTAGGCCAACCCGGGGAAAACACTGAAGCTTTCTTT CASSLGQPGENTEAFF
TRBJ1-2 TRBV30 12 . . TGTGCCTGGAGTGTGGGCCAGGGTGGCTACACCTTC CAWSVGQGGYTF
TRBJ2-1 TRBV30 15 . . TGTGCCTGGAGAGGAAGCGGACGCTCCTACAATGAGCAGTTCTTC CAWRGSGRSYNEQFF
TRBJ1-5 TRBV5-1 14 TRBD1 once TGCGCCAGCAGCTTGGAAGGGGGCACTCAGCCCCAGCATTTT CASSLEGGTQPQHF
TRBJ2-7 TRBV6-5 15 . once TGTGCCAGCAGTTCCAGGGTTAGCGGCTCCTACGAGCAGTACTTC CASSSRVSGSYEQYF